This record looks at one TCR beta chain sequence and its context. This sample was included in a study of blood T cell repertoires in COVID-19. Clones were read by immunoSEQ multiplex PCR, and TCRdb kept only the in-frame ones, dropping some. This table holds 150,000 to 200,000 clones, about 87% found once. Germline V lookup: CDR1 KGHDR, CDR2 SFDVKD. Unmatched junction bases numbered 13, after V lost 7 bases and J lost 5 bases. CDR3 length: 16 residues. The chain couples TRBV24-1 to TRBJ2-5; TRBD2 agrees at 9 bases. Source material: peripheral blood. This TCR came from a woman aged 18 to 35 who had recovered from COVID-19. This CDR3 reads CATSAKAGGSRETQYF. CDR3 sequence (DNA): TGTGCCACCAGCGCGAAAGCGGGAGGTTCTCGGGAGACCCAGTACTTC.